The source of this TCR beta chain is a study of cytomegalovirus exposure and HLA in healthy donors. To note about this clone: The antigen remains undetermined.

The data were produced by immunoSEQ multiplex PCR, yet TCRdb's version contains in-frame clones alone and is incomplete. The table shows 130,000 to 150,000 clones, with approximately 89% occurring only once. Findings and limits, study-wide: The study put 150 to 200 TCR beta chains on its list as cytomegalovirus-associated.

The trim removed 5 bases at V and 2 bases at J, leaving 7 bases unmatched. The CDR3 runs 15 residues. Germline loops: CDR1 MNHEY, CDR2 SMNVEV (reference sequence). The material sequenced was PBMCs. The sequence was collected from a woman aged 18-29 years in good health and CMV-seropositive. V is TRBV27 and J is TRBJ2-7; the match to TRBD2 covers 9 bases. The CDR3 nucleotides are TGTGCCAGCAGTCCAGTCAGCGGGGGGACCTACGAGCAGTACTTC. Amino acid sequence: CASSPVSGGTYEQYF.